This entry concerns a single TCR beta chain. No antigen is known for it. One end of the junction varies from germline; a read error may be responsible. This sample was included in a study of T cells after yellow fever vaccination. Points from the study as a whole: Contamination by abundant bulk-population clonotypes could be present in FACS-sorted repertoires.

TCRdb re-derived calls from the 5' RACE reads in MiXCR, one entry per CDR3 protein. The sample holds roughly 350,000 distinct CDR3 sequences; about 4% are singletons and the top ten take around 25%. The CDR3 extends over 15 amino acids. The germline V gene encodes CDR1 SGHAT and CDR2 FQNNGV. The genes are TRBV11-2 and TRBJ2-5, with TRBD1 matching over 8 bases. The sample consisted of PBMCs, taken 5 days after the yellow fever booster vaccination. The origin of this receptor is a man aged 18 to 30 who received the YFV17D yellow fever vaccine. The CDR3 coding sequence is TGTGCCAGCAGGTTAGGACAGGGAGGCGCAGAGACCCAGTACTTC. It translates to CASRLGQGGAETQYF.